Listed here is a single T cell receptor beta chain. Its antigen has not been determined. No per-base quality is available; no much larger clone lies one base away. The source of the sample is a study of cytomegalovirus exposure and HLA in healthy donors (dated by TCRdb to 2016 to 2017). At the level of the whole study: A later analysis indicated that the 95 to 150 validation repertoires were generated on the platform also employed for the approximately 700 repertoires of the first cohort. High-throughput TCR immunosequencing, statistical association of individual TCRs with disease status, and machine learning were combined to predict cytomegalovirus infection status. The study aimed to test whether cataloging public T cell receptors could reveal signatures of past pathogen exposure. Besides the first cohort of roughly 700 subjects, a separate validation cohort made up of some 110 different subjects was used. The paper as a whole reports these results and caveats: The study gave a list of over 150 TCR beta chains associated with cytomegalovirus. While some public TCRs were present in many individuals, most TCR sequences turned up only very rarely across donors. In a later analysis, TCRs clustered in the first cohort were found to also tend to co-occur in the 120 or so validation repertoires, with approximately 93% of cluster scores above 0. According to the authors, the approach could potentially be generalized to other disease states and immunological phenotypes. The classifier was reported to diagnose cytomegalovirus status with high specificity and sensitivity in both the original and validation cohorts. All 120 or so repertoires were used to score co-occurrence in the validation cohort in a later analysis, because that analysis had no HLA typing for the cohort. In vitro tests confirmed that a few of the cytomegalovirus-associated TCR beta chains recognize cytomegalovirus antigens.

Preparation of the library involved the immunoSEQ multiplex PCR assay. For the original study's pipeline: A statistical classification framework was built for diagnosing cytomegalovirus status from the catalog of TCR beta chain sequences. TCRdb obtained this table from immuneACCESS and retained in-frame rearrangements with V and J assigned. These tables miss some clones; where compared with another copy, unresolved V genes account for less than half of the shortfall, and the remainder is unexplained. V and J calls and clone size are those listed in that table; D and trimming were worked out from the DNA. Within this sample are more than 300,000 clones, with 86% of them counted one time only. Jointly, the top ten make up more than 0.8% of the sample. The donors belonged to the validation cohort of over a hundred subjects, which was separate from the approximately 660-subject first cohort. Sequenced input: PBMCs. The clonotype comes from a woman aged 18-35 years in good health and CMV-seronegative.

CDR3 protein: CASSLSWAPNTEAFF. The nucleotide sequence is given as TGTGCCAGCAGTTTATCTTGGGCCCCGAACACTGAAGCTTTCTTT. The V gene is TRBV28 and the J gene is TRBJ1-1, with no D gene named confidently. Trimming at the junction amounts to 1 base on V and 1 base on J, and the germline ends lie 10 bases apart. In the germline V gene, CDR1 corresponds to MDHEN and CDR2 to SYDVKM. The CDR3 runs 15 residues from the cysteine to the phenylalanine. Of the read, only the CDR3 DNA is kept; its 45 bases are in frame from base 1.